The 21 T cell receptor beta chains below all came from one sample that was sequenced in a study of identical twins (dated by TCRdb to 2016 to 2017). The library was made by 5' RACE. The sequencing machine was an Illumina HiSeq 2000. The public reads were reprocessed in TCRdb via fastp at Q25 and MiXCR, keeping in-frame beta chains. Rows are unified per CDR3 protein, each entry keeping the most common DNA and genes. This sample gives about 480,000 distinct CDR3 sequences in total; 14% of them show up just once. The leading ten clones occupy 0.52% of the sample. This same sample was also taken into another study, of yellow fever vaccine responses in identical twins.

Material: CD4+ T cells sorted from blood. All receptors come from a young woman in good health.

J is TRBJ2-2 and V is TRBV3-1; no clear D. The CDR3 is 15 amino acids. The V gene's germline CDR1 is LGHDT and CDR2 YNNKEL (reference sequence). The V and J ends lost 4 bases and 3 bases respectively, with 12 bases between them. CDR3: CASSPMVPDTGELFF. CDR3 DNA sequence: TGTGCCAGCAGCCCAATGGTCCCAGACACCGGGGAGCTGTTTTTT.

This clonotype has more than one count but fewer than ten. The rearrangement joins TRBV7-3 to TRBJ2-3; tentatively, D is TRBD1 or TRBD2 (5 bases each). Germline values: CDR1 SGHTA, CDR2 FQGTGA. With 1 base removed from V and 2 bases from J, the gap between germline ends came to 13 bases. This CDR3 spans 16 amino acids. CDR3 sequence (DNA): TGTGCCAGCAGCTTAAGGGGTCGGGGACCCACAGATACGCAGTATTTT. Protein: CASSLRGRGPTDTQYF.

This clonotype was recorded a few times. The chain has TRBV7-9 and TRBJ1-5, with TRBD1 as a possible D gene (5 bases). Germline values: CDR1 SEHNR, CDR2 FQNEAQ (reference sequence). Trimming left V 5 bases short and J 7 bases short, with 15 bases between. The CDR3 has 14 residues. The DNA for the CDR3 is TGTGCCAGCAGCCCAGGAGGGGAACCACAGCCCCAGCATTTT. It specifies CASSPGGEPQPQHF.

This clonotype appeared a few times. The rearrangement joins TRBV12-3 or TRBV12-4 to TRBJ1-1; 8 bases agree with TRBD1. The V segment lost 4 bases and the J segment 0 bases; nucleotides outside the gene matches: 4. This CDR3 is built from 15 residues. CDR3 in DNA: TGTGCCAGCAGTTCAGGGGGCGCTTTGAACACTGAAGCTTTCTTT. Protein: CASSSGGALNTEAFF.

V gene TRBV6-1 combines with J gene TRBJ2-2; D gene ambiguous. There are 16 residues in the CDR3. V lost 5 bases and J lost 2, with 15 bases in between. Germline values: CDR1 MNHNS, CDR2 SASEGT. CDR3 sequence reads: CASSKTAVVNTGELFF. DNA for the CDR3: TGTGCCAGCAGTAAAACGGCCGTAGTCAACACCGGGGAGCTGTTTTTT.

This clonotype was found a few times. This chain connects TRBV20-1 to TRBJ1-1; 7 positions match TRBD1. This CDR3 is 16 amino acids long. The germline CDR1 and CDR2 sequences are DFQATT and SNEGSKA (reference sequence). Trimming removed 1 base from V and 1 base from J; junction bases left unmatched: 9. The CDR3 protein is CSARGFGTVPNTEAFF. In DNA, the CDR3 is TGCAGTGCTAGAGGATTTGGGACAGTACCGAACACTGAAGCTTTCTTT.

Worth noting for this clonotype: Compared with germline, one end of the junction differs, possibly owing to a read error. This rearrangement joins TRBV12-3 or TRBV12-4 to TRBJ2-7; D may match TRBD1 or TRBD2 (6 bases each). The CDR3 runs to 13 residues. CDR3 in amino acids: CASSLRFPPEGDF. The DNA of the CDR3 is TGTGCCAGCAGTTTACGGTTCCCCCCGGAGGGGGACTTC.

V gene TRBV27 combines with J gene TRBJ2-7, with a weak D call TRBD2 (6 bases). The CDR3 loop spans 13 amino acids. V was shortened by 6 bases and J by 3 bases, with 12 bases between the two germline ends. CDR1 MNHEY and CDR2 SMNVEV come from the germline V gene (reference sequence). CDR3: CASSLSGLYEQYF. DNA for the CDR3: TGTGCCAGCAGCTTGTCGGGACTCTACGAGCAGTACTTC.

This clonotype was counted ten times or more. This chain connects TRBV5-1 to TRBJ1-1; weak D call: TRBD1 (6 bases). Germline assignment: CDR1 SGHRS and CDR2 YFSETQ. This CDR3 has 15 residues. Trimming took off 1 base at V and 1 base at J, with 11 bases between the two ends. The CDR3 spells CASSLSTGRNTEAFF. CDR3 DNA sequence: TGCGCCAGCAGCTTGTCTACAGGGCGGAACACTGAAGCTTTCTTT.

This clonotype was counted between two and nine times. The chain joins TRBV12-5 to TRBJ2-2, with 15 positions matching TRBD2. Germline V lookup: CDR1 LGHNT, CDR2 FRNRAP. V gave up 4 bases and J gave up 6 bases; unmatched junction bases: 3. This CDR3 region has 16 residues. CDR3 loop: CASGWTSGGAPGELFF. As DNA, the CDR3 is TGTGCTAGTGGTTGGACTAGCGGGGGGGCCCCCGGGGAGCTGTTTTTT.

This clonotype showed up just a few times. The rearrangement links TRBV12-3 or TRBV12-4 to TRBJ2-2; D not resolved. V lost 5 bases and J lost 6, with 10 bases in between. The CDR3 loop spans 13 amino acids. In nucleotides, the CDR3 is TGTGCCAGCAGTGTAAAGTCCGCCGGGGAGCTGTTTTTT. Its protein product is CASSVKSAGELFF.

This clonotype was counted between two and nine times. The rearrangement joins TRBV10-3 to TRBJ1-1; tentatively, D is TRBD1 (6 bases). The CDR3 has 14 amino acids. Germline CDR1 and CDR2: ENHRY and SYGVKD. Deletions cut 5 bases from V and 1 base from J, with 11 bases between. This chain's CDR3 is CAISLTGGNTEAFF. The CDR3 DNA sequence: TGTGCCATCAGTTTGACAGGAGGGAACACTGAAGCTTTCTTT.

This clonotype was detected a few times. This chain links TRBV4-3 with TRBJ1-6; D uncertain. The ends were cut back, 0 bases at V and 9 bases at J, with 9 bases in the middle. In germline, CDR1 is LGHNA, CDR2 YSLEER. This CDR3 has 14 residues. This chain's CDR3 is CASSQEGLSSPLHF. The DNA for the CDR3 is TGCGCCAGCAGCCAAGAGGGGTTGAGTTCACCCCTCCACTTT.

The chain combines TRBV10-3 with TRBJ2-7; 8 bases align to TRBD1. This CDR3 comprises 14 residues. Germline CDR1 ENHRY, CDR2 SYGVKD. The trim removed 6 bases at V and 2 bases at J, leaving 6 bases unmatched. This CDR3 is CAISRSGQAYEQYF. The CDR3 DNA reads TGTGCCATCAGCCGCTCGGGACAGGCCTACGAGCAGTACTTC.

V and J are TRBV29-1 and TRBJ2-3, with D perhaps given as TRBD1 or TRBD2 (5 bases each). V lost 6 bases and J 10 bases, leaving 11 bases between the germline ends. Looked up from germline, CDR1 is SQVTM and CDR2 is ANQGSEA. The CDR3 runs to 10 residues. The CDR3 is CSVGPPAQYF. DNA for the CDR3: TGCAGCGTGGGACCGCCCGCGCAGTATTTT.

The chain couples TRBV5-4 to TRBJ2-5; D is unclear. This CDR3 region has 13 residues. Germline-derived CDR1 and CDR2 are SGHNT and YYREEE (reference sequence). Between the trimmed V and J ends, which lost 3 bases and 1 base, there was a span of 7 bases. CDR3 region: CASSSMGQETQYF. The CDR3 bases are TGTGCCAGCAGCTCCATGGGCCAAGAGACCCAGTACTTC. Full variable domain (outside the CDR3, taken from reference TRBV5-4 and TRBJ2-5): ETGVTQSPTHLIKTRGQQVTLRCSSQSGHNTVSWYQQALGQGPQFIFQYYREEENGRGNFPPRFSGLQFPNYSSELNVNALELDDSALYLCASSSMGQETQYFGPGTRLLVL.

In this sample, this clonotype turned up a few times. The V and J genes are TRBV7-2 and TRBJ2-7; no definite D call. V was cut by 5 bases and J by 7 bases, with 24 bases left in between. This CDR3 spans 16 amino acids. Germline loops: CDR1 SGHTA, CDR2 FQGNSA. CDR3 DNA: TGTGCCAGCAGCCGAACGTTTCCCGGACGGCCCCTGGAGCAGTACTTC. Its protein product is CASSRTFPGRPLEQYF.

The rearrangement uses TRBV20-1 and TRBJ2-7; a weak D match, TRBD2 (6 bases). The V gene lost 2 bases and the J gene lost 0 bases, with 14 bases spanning the gap. Germline CDR1 and CDR2: DFQATT and SNEGSKA (reference sequence). This CDR3 comprises 15 residues. CDR3 in DNA: TGCAGTGCTAGATCGGAGGCGGGACCCTCCTACGAGCAGTACTTC. As protein: CSARSEAGPSYEQYF.

V usage is TRBV28 and J usage is TRBJ2-5; 8 nucleotides agree with TRBD2. The germline V gene encodes CDR1 MDHEN and CDR2 SYDVKM. The V and J ends lost 2 bases and 1 base, in that order; junction bases with no gene match: 9. The CDR3 is 17 amino acids. The CDR3 sequence: CASSLLSGGGPQETQYF. The CDR3 nucleotides read TGTGCCAGCAGTTTACTTAGCGGCGGGGGGCCCCAAGAGACCCAGTACTTC.

This clonotype was seen only a few times. This rearrangement joins TRBV5-6 to TRBJ2-3; 15 bases align to TRBD2. CDR3 length: 16 amino acids. CDR1 and CDR2 from the germline V gene are SGHDT and YYEEEE. The ends lost 3 bases at V and 2 bases at J; junction bases unmatched: 1. This CDR3 reads CASSWTSGRATDTQYF. DNA for the CDR3: TGTGCCAGCAGCTGGACTAGCGGGAGGGCCACAGATACGCAGTATTTT.

This clonotype has a handful of counts. The genes are TRBV2 and TRBJ2-7; D may match TRBD1 or TRBD2 (5 bases each). The germline V and J ends were trimmed by 3 bases and 0 bases, with 12 bases remaining between them. The CDR3 loop spans 15 amino acids. Germline lookup yields CDR1 SNHLY and CDR2 FYNNEI. DNA of the CDR3: TGTGCCAGCAGTGACACCCCAGGGAGCTCCTACGAGCAGTACTTC. Its protein is CASSDTPGSSYEQYF.